This T cell receptor beta chain comes out of a study of cytomegalovirus exposure and HLA in healthy donors. Study conclusions and caveats: There were some V segments, including TRBV6-2 and TRBV6-3, excluded as indistinguishable.

The PCR had 60 Vbeta and 13 Jbeta primers. The method was immunoSEQ multiplex PCR; TCRdb's version includes in-frame clones alone and lacks a portion of them. The data hold under 200,000 clones, with 80% observed a single time. Per germline, CDR1 SGHDT and CDR2 YYEEEE. V was pared by 1 base and J by 5 bases, with 9 bases between. The CDR3 consists of 13 residues. Worth noting for this clone: Its antigen is undetermined.

At the time of sampling, donors were nominally healthy, though unrecorded immune exposures were likely. The origin of this receptor is a male donor in good health and CMV-seropositive. The gene calls are TRBV5-6 and TRBJ2-5, with D maybe TRBD1 (6 bases). What was sequenced was PBMCs. The CDR3 sequence: CASSLHRAETQYF. The CDR3 nucleotides read TGTGCCAGCAGCTTGCACAGGGCGGAGACCCAGTACTTC.